The TCR beta chain under discussion was sequenced for a study of a mutant IDH1 vaccine in newly diagnosed glioma. Study-wide context: Each patient was administered eight vaccinations, scheduled in weeks 1, 3, 5, 7, 11, 15, 19 and 23. Vaccine dosing followed radiotherapy by 4-6 weeks, or accompanied temozolomide cycles. Before enrollment, the patients had been treated with radiotherapy alone, temozolomide alone, or both together. Most of them had received both.

CDR1 is SGHTA, CDR2 FQGNSA, per germline. This CDR3 is 15 amino acids long. V lost 5 bases and J lost 3, with 14 bases in between. This clone was detected a few times. No antigen is known for it. This specimen includes other DNA sequences encoding the same CDR3. Repertoires were generated with immunoSEQ multiplex PCR, while TCRdb's copy carries only in-frame clones and drops some. The repertoire has tens of thousands of clones, 75% to 85% of them found once; the top ten carry approximately 5.9%. The time point denotes: week 11, during vaccination. It was 300 ug of mutant IDH1 20-mer peptide that made up each vaccine dose, given with topical imiquimod.

The sample consisted of PBMCs, taken from a glioma patient whose treatment included an IDH1 peptide vaccine. The rearrangement links TRBV7-2 to TRBJ1-3, with a possible D match to TRBD1 (6 bases). The receptor comes from a man aged 50 or older with glioma. In DNA, the CDR3 is TGTGCCAGCAGCCGGCTAGGGGGGAATGGAAACACCATATATTTT. Translating it yields CASSRLGGNGNTIYF.